These 18 T cell receptor beta chains originate from one sample sequenced in a study of blood T cells in healthy people across ages. The second PCR ran about 6 to 12 cycles with a sample-barcoded 5' primer and J-beta primers. Each CDR3 protein gets one entry after TCRdb re-called the 5' RACE reads with MiXCR. The sample has nearly 800,000 distinct CDR3 sequences; just over 55% are singletons. Sequencing was carried out using blood. The receptors were sampled from a man aged 40-49 years in good health.

The chain carries TRBV27 and TRBJ2-3, with D possibly called TRBD1 or TRBD2 (5 bases each). From germline, CDR1 is MNHEY and CDR2 SMNVEV (reference sequence). This CDR3 is built from 15 residues. Trimming took off 6 bases at V and 14 bases at J, with 27 bases between the two ends. CDR3 coding DNA: TGTGCCAGCAGCCGAGAACCCCACGGGACGTTGGATACGTATTTT. Translating it yields CASSREPHGTLDTYF.

The chain employs TRBV20-1 and TRBJ1-2, with TRBD1 identical over 7 bases. V lost 7 bases, J lost 10 bases, and 12 bases stayed unmatched. The CDR3 sequence is 12 residues long. From germline, CDR1 is DFQATT and CDR2 SNEGSKA (reference sequence). DNA for the CDR3: TGCAGTGAGGTCCCGACAGGGAGCACCTACACCTTC. Translating it yields CSEVPTGSTYTF.

This clonotype has a single count. This chain connects TRBV2 to TRBJ2-3; 11 positions match TRBD1. The trim removed 6 bases at V and 2 bases at J, leaving 7 bases unmatched. Per germline, CDR1 SNHLY and CDR2 FYNNEI. This CDR3 has 16 amino acids. Here the CDR3 reads CASRDGTGGNTDTQYF. The CDR3 bases are TGTGCCAGCAGAGATGGGACAGGGGGAAACACAGATACGCAGTATTTT.

This chain joins TRBV6-5 and TRBJ2-1; the D gene could be TRBD1 or TRBD2 (6 bases each). Looked up from germline, CDR1 is MNHEY and CDR2 is SVGAGI. The CDR3 spans 13 residues. V was trimmed by 6 bases and J by 12 bases, leaving 18 bases between them. The CDR3 loop is CASSRSRGAAQFF. As DNA, the CDR3 is TGTGCCAGCAGCCGTTCAAGGGGGGCGGCGCAGTTCTTC.

This clonotype was seen more than once but under ten times. The chain uses TRBV5-1 and TRBJ2-5; possibly TRBD1 for D (7 bases). CDR3 length: 15 residues. Per the germline V gene, CDR1 is SGHRS and CDR2 is YFSETQ. The ends were cut back, 3 bases at V and 0 bases at J, with 12 bases in the middle. Here the CDR3 DNA reads TGCGCCAGCAGCTACGACAGGGACTACCAAGAGACCCAGTACTTC. Translating gives CASSYDRDYQETQYF.

The V gene is TRBV30, the J gene TRBJ2-5; D uncertain. Per the germline V gene, CDR1 is GTSNPN and CDR2 is SVGIG (reference sequence). The CDR3 length is 11 residues. The V end lost 0 bases, the J end lost 4 bases, and 3 bases lay between the germline ends. CDR3 sequence reads: CAWSVRETQYF. As DNA, the CDR3 is TGTGCCTGGAGTGTACGAGAGACCCAGTACTTC.

V usage is TRBV7-8 and J usage is TRBJ2-1; no clear D. This CDR3 is 17 amino acids long. Deletions cut 2 bases from V and 2 bases from J, with 16 bases between. Germline CDR1 SGHVS, CDR2 FQNEAQ. The DNA for the CDR3 is TGTGCCAGCAGCTTAAAGGCAGCCTTGTATCCCTACAATGAGCAGTTCTTC. Its translation is CASSLKAALYPYNEQFF.

The table lists this clonotype with a count of one. V gene TRBV18 combines with J gene TRBJ2-3; unclear D gene. Germline CDR1 reads KGHSH; CDR2 reads LQKENI. Trimming took off 0 bases at V and 4 bases at J, with 11 bases between the two ends. The CDR3 sequence is 15 residues long. As DNA, the CDR3 is TGTGCCAGCTCACCACCGGTCCGAGCGCCAGATACGCAGTATTTT. This translates into CASSPPVRAPDTQYF. The full variable domain, its missing parts supplied by reference TRBV18 and TRBJ2-3, is NAGVMQNPRHLVRRRGQEARLRCSPMKGHSHVYWYRQLPEEGLKFMVYLQKENIIDESGMPKERFSAEFPKEGPSILRIQQVVRGDSAAYFCASSPPVRAPDTQYFGPGTRLTVL.

This sequence joins TRBV21-1 and TRBJ1-6; TRBD1, the table's D call, lacks a check against the DNA. TRBV21-1 is flagged as a pseudogene. This CDR3 spans 17 amino acids. In nucleotides, the CDR3 is TGTGCCAGCAGCAAAGCGCTAACGGGTCCCGCGCATTCACCCCTCCACTTT. This translates into CASSKALTGPAHSPLHF.

The genes are TRBV28 and TRBJ2-7; either TRBD1 or TRBD2 may fit D (5 bases each). V was cut by 3 bases and J by 3 bases, with 15 bases left in between. The CDR3 is 15 amino acids. Per the germline V gene, CDR1 is MDHEN and CDR2 is SYDVKM. The CDR3 protein is CASSLTGTENYEQYF. CDR3 coding DNA: TGTGCCAGCAGTTTGACCGGGACCGAGAACTACGAGCAGTACTTC.

J is TRBJ2-7 and V is TRBV5-1, with 10 bases matching TRBD2. Trimming took 4 bases from V and 7 from J; bases not matched to a gene: 11. In germline, CDR1 is SGHRS, CDR2 YFSETQ. This CDR3 spans 15 amino acids. The CDR3 nucleotides read TGCGCCAGCAGCCTGGACCTAGCGGGAGTGGGAGAGCAGTACTTC. This codes for CASSLDLAGVGEQYF.

J is TRBJ2-2 and V is TRBV20-1, with 9 bases lining up with TRBD2. The CDR3 has 15 residues. The V gene's germline CDR1 is DFQATT and CDR2 SNEGSKA (reference sequence). With 6 bases clipped from V and 4 bases from J, the junction kept 9 bases outside the gene matches. CDR3 bases: TGCAGTGCCCGGGTCCTAGCGGGGAGCACCGGGGAGCTGTTTTTT. Translated: CSARVLAGSTGELFF.

This clonotype was seen at least ten times. The V and J genes are TRBV28 and TRBJ2-5, with 7 positions matching TRBD1. CDR3 length equals 13 residues. J lost 5 bases, V lost 6 bases, and 6 bases had no gene match. The germline V gene has CDR1 MDHEN and CDR2 SYDVKM. The CDR3 DNA is TGTGCCAGCAGCACCACAGGGGTTGAGACCCAGTACTTC. Translation: CASSTTGVETQYF.

This rearrangement joins TRBV4-1 to TRBJ2-5, with D perhaps matching TRBD1 (6 bases). The V end lost 0 bases, the J end lost 6 bases, and 11 bases lay between the germline ends. The CDR3 runs to 14 residues. The germline CDR1 and CDR2 sequences are MGHRA and YSYEKL. The DNA for the CDR3 is TGCGCCAGCAGCCAAGAAAGGACAGTTAAGACCCAGTACTTC. Translated: CASSQERTVKTQYF.

This clonotype was counted once. The gene calls are TRBV10-3 and TRBJ2-1; the D gene is possibly TRBD2 (6 bases). This CDR3 spans 12 amino acids. V lost 7 bases to trimming and J lost 9 bases, with 13 bases between them. Germline assignment: CDR1 ENHRY and CDR2 SYGVKD. CDR3 DNA sequence: TGTGCCATCAAGGAGGGAGGAGGTGAGCAGTTCTTC. It specifies CAIKEGGGEQFF.

This chain joins TRBV28 and TRBJ2-1, with D unresolved. The V end was cut by 6 bases, the J end by 6 bases, with 6 bases between. There are 11 residues in the CDR3. Germline CDR1 and CDR2: MDHEN and SYDVKM. CDR3 bases: TGTGCCAGCAGCCAGCCCAATGAGCAGTTCTTC. This sequence encodes CASSQPNEQFF.

The CDR3 DNA is TGTGCCAGCAGCCCCTTCGTGGGGAACACTGAAGCTTTCTTT. It encodes CASSPFVGNTEAFF. The chain has TRBV5-6 and TRBJ1-1; D is ambiguous. The CDR3 totals 14 residues. The V end lost 4 bases, the J end lost 1 base, and 11 bases lay between the germline ends. Germline CDR1 SGHDT, CDR2 YYEEEE.

The chain joins TRBV7-9 to TRBJ1-1; the match to TRBD1 covers 9 bases. The V segment lost 2 bases and the J segment 4 bases; nucleotides outside the gene matches: 2. CDR1 is SEHNR and CDR2 is FQNEAQ in the germline V gene (reference sequence). The CDR3 is 14 residues long. CDR3 sequence: CASSLQTGGTEAFF. The CDR3 nucleotides are TGTGCCAGCAGCTTACAGACAGGGGGCACTGAAGCTTTCTTT.